This TCR beta chain came from a study of shared clonotypes between healthy human individuals (dated by TCRdb to 2020 to 2021). At the level of the whole study: A few men and a couple of women, aged 18 to 49 years, made up the cohort. For each donor, three plates each were used for CD4 naive and CD4 memory, two plates were used for CD8 naive, and one plate was used for CD8 memory. To estimate repertoire size and how much clonotypes are shared between individuals, the study performed deep sequencing of blood TCR repertoires from a few healthy adults. To increase sequencing depth and limit assay-specific biases, TCR repertoire library preparation and sequencing were carried out by different laboratories using diverse techniques. Each donor's leukapheresis produced roughly between about 0.8 and 10 billion PBMCs.

The study at large found these results: Because the study included only a small number of donors, the genetic and exposure-history diversity represented was limited. Estimated clonotype richness was generally larger for naive than for memory subsets. Only blood was sampled, and tissue TCR repertoires likely differ from those in blood. Pairwise subsampling led to the expectation that sequencing depth would affect the degree of clonotype sharing among donors. Higher generation probabilities were observed for clonotypes shared by all four sorted-subset donors than for non-shared clonotypes. Sharing across a few donors was observed for around 5% of naive CD4, over 3% of naive CD8, over 2% of memory CD4, and roughly 0.43% of memory CD8 clonotypes. Even with the large sequencing depth, rarefaction of the sorted-subset datasets indicated that sequencing was incomplete.

Reading the germline V gene gives CDR1 KGHSH and CDR2 LQKENI. V loses 5 bases of germline sequence and J loses 4 bases, and the interval between the two ends is 11 bases. From the cysteine through the phenylalanine, the CDR3 covers 13 amino acids. The read is trimmed to its CDR3 DNA, 39 bases read in frame from base 1. The donors were healthy, HIV-negative adults with no recently reported acute infections or vaccinations. Only Caucasian adults living in Nashville, Tennessee, USA were represented among the donors. CD4+ T cells were enriched by magnetic negative selection, after which naive cells were positively selected on CD45RA and the negative fraction was taken as the memory subset. Blood was collected by leukapheresis, and PBMCs were isolated by Ficoll-Histopaque density gradient centrifugation and then cryopreserved in liquid nitrogen vapor phase. Analytical flow cytometry was used to check the purity and quantity of every magnetically sorted T cell population. From each sorted fraction, genomic DNA was isolated and quantified by UV absorbance on a Nanodrop 2000c.

TCR CDR3 regions were amplified from genomic DNA by multiplex PCR using the deep immunoSEQ assay. Extracted genomic DNA from each cell subset was distributed evenly across all wells of several immunoSEQ 96-well plates, and each plate was treated as a replicate. For sorted subsets, around 200 ng genomic DNA, equal to 30,000 to 35,000 T cell genomes, was loaded into each replicate PCR. Purified libraries were measured with a Qubit 3.0 fluorometer, size-checked on a Bioanalyzer 2100, and measured again with the KAPA Library Quantification kit. Each immunoSEQ 96-well plate was sequenced on its own single-read 150-cycle Illumina NextSeq 550 flow cell. The published analysis was carried out like this. Because the immunoSEQ output included only junctional sequences and no quality scores, the filtering could not be the same as the filtering used for full-length reads. Sequences were annotated with PyIR, a Python wrapper for IgBLAST v1.9, using IMGT germline references to assign V/J genes and CDR3. Reads were removed for weak V/J assignments (E-value above 1e-6), missing CDR3, stop codons, out-of-frame junctions, or ambiguous translated residues. A V3J clonotype was defined by an identical inferred V gene, J gene, and CDR3 amino acid sequence. Percentage overlap between repertoires was computed as shared unique clonotypes divided by the size of the smaller repertoire. RTK rarefaction, the Chao1 estimator, and Recon v2.1 estimates of unobserved clonotypes were used to assess repertoire richness. For all TCRbeta clonotypes obtained by the gDNA method from several donors, generation probabilities were computed with OLGA. TCRdb took over this immuneACCESS table, retaining in-frame rearrangements with V and J assigned. Such tables are incomplete; in checked studies, under half of the missing clones stem from an unresolved V gene, and the remainder is unexplained. V and J calls and clone size are copied from that table; D and trimming were computed from the DNA. The sample table shows under 850,000 clones, and over 55% are seen once. The ten top clones hold approximately 1.8% of the sample.

This clone was picked up many times. Its antigen has not been determined. The record has no base qualities; no much larger clone is one base away. Sequencing was carried out using memory CD4+ T cells sorted from blood. The cell subset or site label, as the study defines it: CD45RA-negative fraction. The chain uses TRBV18 and TRBJ2-5; confidence is insufficient to name the D gene. This TCR was recovered from a woman aged 30 to 39 in good health. The DNA is TGTGCCAGCTCAACCCCTTCGGGAGAGACCCAGTACTTC. This translates into CASSTPSGETQYF. The CDR3, completed at both ends by the reference TRBV18 and TRBJ2-5 genes, gives the full variable domain NAGVMQNPRHLVRRRGQEARLRCSPMKGHSHVYWYRQLPEEGLKFMVYLQKENIIDESGMPKERFSAEFPKEGPSILRIQQVVRGDSAAYFCASSTPSGETQYFGPGTRLLVL.